These 5 T cell receptor beta chains share one sample of origin, sequenced in a study of vaccination effects on CD4 cells after COVID-19. Having been cultured for less than 12 days, the cells underwent CD4+ T cell isolation. TCRdb's copy holds only in-frame clones and misses some; the assay was immunoSEQ multiplex PCR. The sample has fewer than 75,000 clones; approximately 77% are singletons. No antigen has been identified for these receptors. The material was CD4+ T cells from PBMCs cultured without peptide, obtained before COVID-19 vaccination. The source of these receptors is a human donor who received a COVID-19 vaccine.

The V call is TRBV6-4, the J call TRBJ2-3; 11 bases fit TRBD2. Germline assignment: CDR1 MRHNA and CDR2 SNTAGT. The CDR3 is made up of 14 amino acids. With 7 bases clipped from V and 4 bases from J, the junction kept 4 bases outside the gene matches. The CDR3 nucleotides read TGTGCCAGCAAGACTAGCGGGGCGGCAGATACGCAGTATTTT. This translates into CASKTSGAADTQYF.

The rearrangement joins TRBV6-2 or TRBV6-3 to TRBJ1-6; D possibly corresponds to TRBD1 (5 bases). Trimming pared 6 bases from V and 8 bases from J, leaving 17 bases between. The CDR3 extends over 15 amino acids. From germline, CDR1 is MNHEY and CDR2 SVGEGT. In nucleotides, the CDR3 is TGTGCCAGCAGCCCCGGAGGAACGGGGGATTCACCCCTCCACTTT. This encodes CASSPGGTGDSPLHF.

The J gene is TRBJ2-5, the V gene TRBV6-1; D tentatively reads TRBD1 or TRBD2 (5 bases each). V was trimmed by 1 base and J by 1 base, leaving 16 bases between them. The germline CDR1 and CDR2 sequences are MNHNS and SASEGT. The CDR3 consists of 17 residues. CDR3 nucleotide sequence: TGTGCCAGCAGTGAAGTGGGACCAGGGTCGGGCCAAGAGACCCAGTACTTC. This codes for CASSEVGPGSGQETQYF.

The chain couples TRBV30 to TRBJ2-1, with TRBD1 matching over 8 bases. The J segment lost 2 bases and the V segment lost 5 bases, leaving 11 bases of the junction unmatched. The CDR3 contains 16 residues. The germline CDR1 and CDR2 sequences are GTSNPN and SVGIG (reference sequence). CDR3 nucleotides: TGTGCCTGGCTCCTTCGACAGGGGCGGACCTACAATGAGCAGTTCTTC. Its translation: CAWLLRQGRTYNEQFF.

V and J are TRBV2 and TRBJ2-5; possibly TRBD1 for D (6 bases). The CDR3 extends over 15 amino acids. The germline V gene has CDR1 SNHLY and CDR2 FYNNEI. V lost 7 bases, J lost 1 base, and 16 bases lay in between. CDR3 amino acids: CASTLTGSIQETQYF. The CDR3, as DNA: TGTGCCAGCACCCTGACAGGCTCAATCCAAGAGACCCAGTACTTC.